Listed below are T cell receptor beta chains from one sample, sequenced in a study of PD-1 blockade in classical Hodgkin lymphoma. Sequencing was performed with immunoSEQ multiplex PCR; in TCRdb, only in-frame clones are kept and a portion is missing. The sample lists 46,000 or so clones, 80% occurring once. Sequenced material: peripheral blood mononuclear cells (PBMCs), taken before the second cycle of nivolumab. These receptors all come from a human donor with classical Hodgkin lymphoma. Each CDR3 is given with its conserved first and last residue. The D gene is left open where the match is weak. Rows may omit the clone size; those that give it use once, few, many or a size class.

D,J,size,V,DNA,CDR3
-,TRBJ2-1,few,TRBV30,TGTGCCTGGAGTCTAGGGGGGCCTTGGGATGAGCAGTTCTTC,CAWSLGGPWDEQFF
-,TRBJ2-1,-,TRBV9,TGTGCCAGCAGCGTAGATACAGGCCCCTACAATGAGCAGTTCTTC,CASSVDTGPYNEQFF
TRBD1,TRBJ1-4,once,TRBV18,TGTGCCAGCTCATACGACAGGGGAGGCGAAAAACTGTTTTTT,CASSYDRGGEKLFF
TRBD2,TRBJ2-3,-,TRBV4-1,TGCGCCAGCAGCCAAGAAGGGACTACTTACACAGATACGCAGTATTTT,CASSQEGTTYTDTQYF
TRBD2,TRBJ2-3,medium-sized,TRBV11-2,TGTGCCAGCAGCTCTCAGACGCTAGCGGGAGTAGATACGCAGTATTTT,CASSSQTLAGVDTQYF
TRBD2,TRBJ2-2,-,TRBV6-1,TGTGCCAGCACCGGACTAGCAGTCACCGGGGAGCTGTTTTTT,CASTGLAVTGELFF
TRBD1,TRBJ2-2,once,TRBV5-1,TGCGCCAGCAGCATCCAGGGGGCGGACACCGGGGAGCTGTTTTTT,CASSIQGADTGELFF
TRBD1,TRBJ1-2,many,TRBV9,TGTGCCAGCAGCGTAGAAGGGACAGGTGGCTACACCTTC,CASSVEGTGGYTF
TRBD1,TRBJ1-5,once,TRBV6-6,TGTGCCAGCAGTTACTATGGGACAGGGAATCAGCCCCAGCATTTT,CASSYYGTGNQPQHF
-,TRBJ1-1,-,TRBV5-1,TGCGCCAGCAGCTTTACAGGTTTGGGGAACACTGAAGCTTTCTTT,CASSFTGLGNTEAFF
-,TRBJ2-3,-,TRBV9,TGTGCCAGCAGCGTCGGTAGCCCAGATACGCAGTATTTT,CASSVGSPDTQYF
TRBD2,TRBJ2-1,-,TRBV5-1,TGCGCCAGCAGCTTGACTAGCGGGGGGCCTTCCGGGGAGCAGTTCTTC,CASSLTSGGPSGEQFF
-,TRBJ1-6,few,TRBV7-3,TGTGCCAGCAGCTTGGGGACAAGAAATTCACCCCTCCACTTT,CASSLGTRNSPLHF
TRBD2,TRBJ2-7,-,TRBV4-1,TGCGCCAGCAGCCAAGTTAGTTCGTTAGCGGGAGCGCAAGAGCAGTACTTC,CASSQVSSLAGAQEQYF
-,TRBJ1-1,-,TRBV6-1,TGTGCCAGCAGTGAGCAGGGTTTCAGCCCTGAAGCTTTCTTT,CASSEQGFSPEAFF
-,TRBJ1-6,-,TRBV18,TGTGCCAGCTCACCACTGTTTCGACAGAACCATTCACCCCTCCACTTT,CASSPLFRQNHSPLHF
-,TRBJ2-7,-,TRBV18,TGTGCCAGCTCAACAGTGTCCTACGAGCAGTACTTC,CASSTVSYEQYF
-,TRBJ2-3,-,TRBV4-2,TGTGCCAGCAGCCAACTGGGGCCTTCTGGCACAGATACGCAGTATTTT,CASSQLGPSGTDTQYF
TRBD1,TRBJ1-2,-,TRBV14,TGTGCCAGCAGCCAAGATTCCCCGCAGGGGGCGTGGGGCTACACCTTC,CASSQDSPQGAWGYTF
-,TRBJ2-7,few,TRBV6-5,TGTGCCAGCCATCCCCCCGGGACACCGGAGCTGCAGTACTTC,CASHPPGTPELQYF
TRBD1,TRBJ2-7,-,TRBV2,TGTGCCAGCAGTAGGGACAGGGGAGGCGAGCAGTACTTC,CASSRDRGGEQYF
TRBD1,TRBJ2-5,once,TRBV5-1,TGCGCCAGCAGCTTGCGAGGGGGCGGTGAGACCCAGTACTTC,CASSLRGGGETQYF
TRBD1,TRBJ2-6,-,TRBV9,TGTGCCAGCAGCGAACGACAGGGCTTCTCTGGGGCCAACGTCCTGACTTTC,CASSERQGFSGANVLTF